One and the same sample provided the 24 T cell receptor beta chains below, sequenced in a study of cytomegalovirus exposure and HLA in healthy donors (dated by TCRdb to about 2017). Library preparation was by the immunoSEQ multiplex PCR assay. For the multiplex PCR, a mixture combining 60 forward primers for TCR Vbeta segments and 13 reverse primers for TCR Jbeta segments was used. TCRdb's version of the immuneACCESS table is confined to in-frame rearrangements and falls short of the full clone set. An unresolved V gene accounts for under half of the shortfall where checked; the remainder is of unknown origin. Present in this sample are about 150,000 clones, 79% of which were seen just once. The ten largest clones represent 6.3% of the sample. Sequenced material: PBMCs. The origin of the receptors is a man aged 50-60 years in good health and CMV-seropositive.

The chain employs TRBV9 and TRBJ2-3, with 11 bases identical to TRBD2. The CDR3 runs 19 residues. J lost 6 bases, V lost 0 bases, and 15 bases had no gene match. Per the germline V gene, CDR1 is SGDLS and CDR2 is YYNGEE. The CDR3 DNA follows: TGTGCCAGCAGCGTAGTGGCCTCCGTAGCGGGAGGGCCCAGCGATACGCAGTATTTT. This encodes CASSVVASVAGGPSDTQYF.

The chain combines TRBV5-1 with TRBJ2-1, with D hard to call. This CDR3 is built from 12 residues. Germline V gene sequence: CDR1 SGHRS, CDR2 YFSETQ. V dropped 4 bases and J dropped 5 bases, with 7 bases sitting between them. The chain's CDR3 is CASSEQNNEQFF. The CDR3 region has the DNA TGCGCCAGCAGCGAACAGAACAATGAGCAGTTCTTC.

The chain recombines TRBV28 with TRBJ2-7; 7 bases are shared with TRBD2. The V gene's germline CDR1 is MDHEN and CDR2 SYDVKM. CDR3 size: 18 residues. V dropped 6 bases and J dropped 4; count of bases not matched to a gene: 21. This chain's CDR3 is CASSPQMGRGSPQYEQYF. The CDR3 DNA sequence: TGTGCCAGCAGCCCTCAAATGGGGAGGGGCAGCCCCCAATACGAGCAGTACTTC. Using reference TRBV28 and TRBJ2-7 for the parts outside the CDR3, the full variable domain is DVKVTQSSRYLVKRTGEKVFLECVQDMDHENMFWYRQDPGLGLRLIYFSYDVKMKEKGDIPEGYSVSREKKERFSLILESASTNQTSMYLCASSPQMGRGSPQYEQYFGPGTRLTVT.

This clone was recorded once. The chain joins TRBV27 to TRBJ2-3, with TRBD1 identical over 8 bases. The junction had 3 bases not matched to a gene; V was cut back by 3 bases and J by 7 bases. In germline, CDR1 is MNHEY, CDR2 SMNVEV (reference sequence). This CDR3 region has 13 residues. CDR3 bases: TGTGCCAGCAGTTTTACAGGGGGTCATACGCAGTATTTT. Translating it yields CASSFTGGHTQYF.

This chain uses TRBV6-5 with TRBJ1-2, with D uncertain. V was pared by 2 bases and J by 6 bases, with 7 bases between. Germline CDR1 is MNHEY and CDR2 is SVGAGI. The CDR3 extends over 12 amino acids. The CDR3 sequence: CASSYGGHGYTF. The CDR3 DNA reads TGTGCCAGCAGTTACGGAGGACATGGCTACACCTTC.

V usage is TRBV4-2 and J usage is TRBJ2-3; 9 positions agree with TRBD2. The CDR3 length is 15 residues. The junction had 10 bases not matched to a gene; V was cut back by 6 bases and J by 6 bases. The V gene's germline CDR1 is LGHNA and CDR2 YNFKEQ. The CDR3 here is CASSPRAGGTDTQYF. The CDR3 DNA follows: TGTGCCAGCAGTCCTCGAGCGGGAGGTACGGATACGCAGTATTTT.

V usage is TRBV11-3 and J usage is TRBJ2-7, with 9 bases that match TRBD2. Germline values: CDR1 SGHNT, CDR2 YENEEA. The CDR3 length is 15 residues. The junction had 5 bases not matched to a gene; V was cut back by 3 bases and J by 2 bases. DNA of the CDR3: TGTGCCAGCAGCTTGGGTAGCGGGGGTACCTACGAGCAGTACTTC. This sequence encodes CASSLGSGGTYEQYF.

J is TRBJ1-5 and V is TRBV19, with D possibly matching TRBD1 (6 bases). Germline values: CDR1 LNHDA, CDR2 SQIVND (reference sequence). V was pared by 5 bases and J by 5 bases, with 19 bases between. CDR3 size: 16 residues. The CDR3 coding sequence is TGTGCCAGTAGTGCCTGGGGGCAGGGGTCCGATCAGCCCCAGCATTTT. Protein product: CASSAWGQGSDQPQHF.

This sequence joins TRBV28 and TRBJ2-7, with TRBD1 matching 10 bases. CDR1 and CDR2 from the germline V gene are MDHEN and SYDVKM. The CDR3 consists of 14 residues. Trimming removed 6 bases from V and 3 bases from J; junction bases left unmatched: 5. CDR3 amino acids: CASRRTGGNYEQYF. For the CDR3, the DNA is TGTGCCAGCAGACGGACAGGGGGTAACTACGAGCAGTACTTC.

This chain uses TRBV28 with TRBJ2-7; TRBD2 agrees at 12 bases. The V and J ends lost 5 bases and 2 bases, in that order; junction bases with no gene match: 10. Germline V CDR1 and CDR2: MDHEN, SYDVKM. The CDR3 runs 17 residues. The CDR3 loop is CASSRSSGRGFAYEQYF. CDR3 DNA sequence: TGTGCCAGCAGTCGGTCTAGCGGGAGGGGATTCGCCTACGAGCAGTACTTC.

This sequence joins TRBV5-4 and TRBJ1-3, with 7 bases identical to TRBD1. V was pared by 5 bases and J by 1 base, with 3 bases of the junction left unmatched. From germline, CDR1 is SGHNT and CDR2 YYREEE (reference sequence). The CDR3 is 14 amino acids. CDR3 protein: CASRPTGSGNTIYF. As DNA, the CDR3 is TGTGCCAGCAGACCGACAGGGTCTGGAAACACCATATATTTT.

V gene TRBV5-6 combines with J gene TRBJ2-1; D call uncertain. The V gene lost 4 bases and the J gene lost 10 bases, with 18 bases spanning the gap. The CDR3 has 14 residues. Germline loops: CDR1 SGHDT, CDR2 YYEEEE. The CDR3 bases are TGTGCCAGCAGCGCCCGACGGAGTTTCTTCGAGCAGTTCTTC. Amino acid sequence: CASSARRSFFEQFF. Supplemented by reference TRBV5-6 and TRBJ2-1, the full variable domain reads DAGVTQSPTHLIKTRGQQVTLRCSPKSGHDTVSWYQQALGQGPQFIFQYYEEEERQRGNFPDRFSGHQFPNYSSELNVNALLLGDSALYLCASSARRSFFEQFFGPGTRLTVL.

This chain connects TRBV5-1 to TRBJ2-3; 10 bases agree with TRBD1. V dropped 0 bases and J dropped 4; count of bases not matched to a gene: 5. The CDR3 consists of 16 residues. Germline V gives CDR1 SGHRS, CDR2 YFSETQ. The CDR3 nucleotides read TGCGCCAGCAGCTTGGAGACAGGGGGCGGCCCAGATACGCAGTATTTT. This translates into CASSLETGGGPDTQYF. The whole variable domain, filled in from reference TRBV5-1 and TRBJ2-3, reads KAGVTQTPRYLIKTRGQQVTLSCSPISGHRSVSWYQQTPGQGLQFLFEYFSETQRNKGNFPGRFSGRQFSNSRSEMNVSTLELGDSALYLCASSLETGGGPDTQYFGPGTRLTVL.

This clone was detected only once. The rearrangement links TRBV5-5 to TRBJ2-5; TRBD1 matches at 10 bases. The J call could be wrong; TRBJ2-7 is a better fit for the DNA end. CDR3 length: 15 residues. Germline lookup yields CDR1 SGHKS and CDR2 YYEKEE (reference sequence). The CDR3 DNA reads as TGTGCCAGCAGCGCGCCAGACAGGGGGCCTTACGAGCAGTACTTC. Protein sequence: CASSAPDRGPYEQYF.

The CDR3 nucleotides are TGTGCCAGCGTGTCGGCCAGGGGAAAAGAGACCCAGTACTTC. Amino acid sequence: CASVSARGKETQYF. The chain is built from TRBV2 and TRBJ2-5, with TRBD1 as a possible D gene (6 bases). Germline lookup yields CDR1 SNHLY and CDR2 FYNNEI. This CDR3 has 14 amino acids. Trimming shortened V by 8 bases and J by 3 bases, and 16 bases separated the two germline ends.

V is TRBV19 and J is TRBJ2-1; 9 bases match TRBD1. The germline CDR1 and CDR2 sequences are LNHDA and SQIVND (reference sequence). The junction had 3 bases not matched to a gene; V was cut back by 3 bases and J by 3 bases. The CDR3 totals 15 residues. The CDR3 DNA reads as TGTGCCAGTAGTATGGGGACAGGGCTCTACAATGAGCAGTTCTTC. Its translation: CASSMGTGLYNEQFF.

This CDR3 reads CASSAQIAKGFRTDTQYF. Here the CDR3 DNA reads TGTGCCAGCAGTGCCCAAATAGCGAAGGGCTTTCGCACAGATACGCAGTATTTT. J is TRBJ2-3 and V is TRBV28; D possibly corresponds to TRBD2 (5 bases). The germline V gene encodes CDR1 MDHEN and CDR2 SYDVKM. Between the trimmed V and J ends, which lost 5 bases and 1 base, there was a span of 22 bases. CDR3 length: 18 residues.

In this sample, this clone is medium-sized. The chain uses TRBV6-1 and TRBJ2-7, with 9 nucleotides matching TRBD1. The CDR3 totals 15 residues. Unmatched junction bases numbered 2, after V lost 1 base and J lost 1 base. Germline V CDR1 and CDR2: MNHNS, SASEGT. The CDR3 is CASSEVQGASYEQYF. CDR3 bases: TGTGCCAGCAGTGAAGTACAGGGGGCGTCCTACGAGCAGTACTTC.

This clone was seen a single time. V usage is TRBV7-9 and J usage is TRBJ2-2; the match to TRBD2 covers 8 bases. The CDR3 contains 14 residues. V was clipped by 1 base and J by 6 bases; unmatched bases: 1. Germline V gene data show CDR1 as SEHNR and CDR2 as FQNEAQ (reference sequence). Here the CDR3 DNA reads TGTGCCAGCAGCTTAGACGGGAGGGCCGGGGAGCTGTTTTTT. This encodes CASSLDGRAGELFF.

In the case of this clone: Germline is not matched at one junction end, which may reflect a read error. V gene TRBV7-9 combines with J gene TRBJ2-7; 9 bases align to TRBD2. Germline CDR1 reads SEHNR; CDR2 reads FQNEAQ (reference sequence). The CDR3 is made up of 14 amino acids. The CDR3 DNA is TGTTCCAGCAGCATTAGCGGGAGCTCCTACGAGCAGTACTTC. This encodes CSSSISGSSYEQYF.

The chain couples TRBV19 to TRBJ2-1; 12 positions agree with TRBD1. The CDR3 totals 15 residues. V shed 2 bases, J shed 7 bases, and the junction held 3 bases outside the gene matches. Germline-derived CDR1 and CDR2 are LNHDA and SQIVND (reference sequence). The CDR3 is CASSIPGQGANEQFF. DNA for the CDR3: TGTGCCAGTAGTATACCGGGACAGGGGGCAAATGAGCAGTTCTTC.

The gene calls are TRBV5-4 and TRBJ2-1, with 9 bases lining up with TRBD2. CDR1 is SGHNT and CDR2 is YYREEE in the germline V gene (reference sequence). The CDR3 is made up of 15 amino acids. Trimming took 4 bases from V and 6 from J; bases not matched to a gene: 8. The CDR3 protein is CASSPPSGTLNEQFF. Written as DNA, the CDR3 is TGTGCCAGCAGCCCCCCTAGCGGGACCCTCAATGAGCAGTTCTTC.

This sequence joins TRBV10-3 and TRBJ1-1, with a possible D match to TRBD1 (6 bases). V lost 3 bases and J 10 bases, leaving 18 bases between the germline ends. This CDR3 comprises 14 residues. In germline, CDR1 is ENHRY, CDR2 SYGVKD. The CDR3 reads CAISENRDDRVAFF. The CDR3 DNA reads TGTGCCATCAGTGAAAACAGGGATGATCGTGTAGCTTTCTTT.

The chain has TRBV10-3 and TRBJ2-7; perhaps TRBD1 as D (6 bases). Germline CDR1 and CDR2: ENHRY and SYGVKD. This CDR3 is built from 17 residues. V lost 4 bases to trimming and J lost 4 bases, with 23 bases between them. CDR3 loop: CAISGTASNTVSYEQYF. The CDR3 coding sequence is TGTGCCATCAGTGGGACAGCAAGCAATACAGTGTCTTACGAGCAGTACTTC.